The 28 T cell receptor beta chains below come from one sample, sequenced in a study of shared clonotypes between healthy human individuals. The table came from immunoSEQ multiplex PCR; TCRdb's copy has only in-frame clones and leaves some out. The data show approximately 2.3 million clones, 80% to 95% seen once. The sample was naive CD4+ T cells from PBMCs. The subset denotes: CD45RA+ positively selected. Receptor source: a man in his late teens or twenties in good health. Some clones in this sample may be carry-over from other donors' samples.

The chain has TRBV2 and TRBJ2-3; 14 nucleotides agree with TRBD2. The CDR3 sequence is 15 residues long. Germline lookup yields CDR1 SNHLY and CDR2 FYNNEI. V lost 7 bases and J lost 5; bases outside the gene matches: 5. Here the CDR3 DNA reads TGTGCCAGCACCCCGGGACTAGCGGGAGAAGATACGCAGTATTTT. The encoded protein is CASTPGLAGEDTQYF.

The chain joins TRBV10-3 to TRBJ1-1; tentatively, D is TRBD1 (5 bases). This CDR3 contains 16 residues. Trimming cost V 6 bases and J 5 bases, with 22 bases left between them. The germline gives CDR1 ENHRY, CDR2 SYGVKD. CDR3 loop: CAIRRGTEGRWTEAFF. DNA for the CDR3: TGTGCCATCAGGAGGGGAACAGAGGGGAGATGGACTGAAGCTTTCTTT.

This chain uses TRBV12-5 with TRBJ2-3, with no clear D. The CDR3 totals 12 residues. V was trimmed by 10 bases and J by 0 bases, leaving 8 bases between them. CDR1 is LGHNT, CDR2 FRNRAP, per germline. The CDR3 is CATSGSTDTQYF. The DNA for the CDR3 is TGTGCTACGTCCGGGAGCACAGATACGCAGTATTTT.

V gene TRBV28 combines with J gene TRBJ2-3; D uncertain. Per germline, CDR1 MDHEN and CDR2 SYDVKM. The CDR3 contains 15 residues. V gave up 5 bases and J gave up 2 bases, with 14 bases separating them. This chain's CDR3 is CASSLKETHTDTQYF. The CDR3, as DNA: TGTGCCAGCAGTCTAAAAGAGACCCACACAGATACGCAGTATTTT. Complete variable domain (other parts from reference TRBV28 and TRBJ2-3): DVKVTQSSRYLVKRTGEKVFLECVQDMDHENMFWYRQDPGLGLRLIYFSYDVKMKEKGDIPEGYSVSREKKERFSLILESASTNQTSMYLCASSLKETHTDTQYFGPGTRLTVL.

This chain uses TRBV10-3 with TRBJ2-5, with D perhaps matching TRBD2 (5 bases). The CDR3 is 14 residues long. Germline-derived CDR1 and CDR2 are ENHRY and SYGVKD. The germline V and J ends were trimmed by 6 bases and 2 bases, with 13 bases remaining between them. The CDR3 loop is CAISPQRGQETQYF. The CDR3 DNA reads TGTGCCATCAGCCCTCAGAGAGGGCAAGAGACCCAGTACTTC.

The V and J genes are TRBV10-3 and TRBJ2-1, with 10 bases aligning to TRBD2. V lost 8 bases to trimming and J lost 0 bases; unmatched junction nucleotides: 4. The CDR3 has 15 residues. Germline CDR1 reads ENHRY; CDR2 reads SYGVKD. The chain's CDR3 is CAIAAGGSSYNEQFF. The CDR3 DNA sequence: TGTGCCATCGCAGCGGGAGGGAGCTCCTACAATGAGCAGTTCTTC.

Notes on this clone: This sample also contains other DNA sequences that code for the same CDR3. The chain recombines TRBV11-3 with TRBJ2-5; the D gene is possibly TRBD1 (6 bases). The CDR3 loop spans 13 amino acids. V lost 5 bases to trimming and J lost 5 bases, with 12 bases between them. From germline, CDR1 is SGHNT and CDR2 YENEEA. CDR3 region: CASSQGLGETQYF. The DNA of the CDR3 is TGTGCCAGCAGCCAGGGGCTCGGCGAGACCCAGTACTTC.

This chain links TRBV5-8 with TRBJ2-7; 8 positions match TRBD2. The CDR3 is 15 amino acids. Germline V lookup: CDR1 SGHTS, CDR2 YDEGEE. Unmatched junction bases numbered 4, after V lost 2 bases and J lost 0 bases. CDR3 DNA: TGTGCCAGCAGCTTCCGGGAGGGGATCTCCTACGAGCAGTACTTC. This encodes CASSFREGISYEQYF. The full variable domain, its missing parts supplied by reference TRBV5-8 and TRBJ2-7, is EAGVTQSPTHLIKTRGQQATLRCSPISGHTSVYWYQQALGLGLQFLLWYDEGEERNRGNFPPRFSGRQFPNYSSELNVNALELEDSALYLCASSFREGISYEQYFGPGTRLTVT.

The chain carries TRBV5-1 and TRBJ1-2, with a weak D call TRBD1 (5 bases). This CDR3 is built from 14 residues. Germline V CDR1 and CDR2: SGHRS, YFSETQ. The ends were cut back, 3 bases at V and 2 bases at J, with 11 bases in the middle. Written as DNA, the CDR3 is TGCGCCAGCAGCTCTGTCTGGGGGAACTATGGCTACACCTTC. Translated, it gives CASSSVWGNYGYTF. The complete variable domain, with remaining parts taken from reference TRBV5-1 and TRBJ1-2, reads KAGVTQTPRYLIKTRGQQVTLSCSPISGHRSVSWYQQTPGQGLQFLFEYFSETQRNKGNFPGRFSGRQFSNSRSEMNVSTLELGDSALYLCASSSVWGNYGYTFGSGTRLTVV.

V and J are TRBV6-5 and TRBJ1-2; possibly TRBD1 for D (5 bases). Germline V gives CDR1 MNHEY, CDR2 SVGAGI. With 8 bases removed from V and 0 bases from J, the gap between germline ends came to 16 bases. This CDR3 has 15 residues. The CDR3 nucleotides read TGTGCCAGCTTGGGGGGAGGATGGCCTAACTATGGCTACACCTTC. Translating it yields CASLGGGWPNYGYTF.

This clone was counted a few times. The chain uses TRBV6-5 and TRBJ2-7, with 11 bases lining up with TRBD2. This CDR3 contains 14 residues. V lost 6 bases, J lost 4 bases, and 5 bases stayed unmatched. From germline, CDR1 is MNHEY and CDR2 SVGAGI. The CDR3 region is CASRLGLAAYEQYF. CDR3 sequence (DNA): TGTGCCAGCAGACTGGGACTAGCGGCTTACGAGCAGTACTTC.

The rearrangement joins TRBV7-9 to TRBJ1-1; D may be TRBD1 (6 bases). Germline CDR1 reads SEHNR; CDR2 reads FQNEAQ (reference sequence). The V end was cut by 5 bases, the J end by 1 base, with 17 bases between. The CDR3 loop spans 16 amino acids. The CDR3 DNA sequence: TGTGCCAGCAGCGCCGACAGGTCCACGGAGAACACTGAAGCTTTCTTT. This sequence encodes CASSADRSTENTEAFF.

CDR3 DNA sequence: TGTGCCAGCAAACCGGGGGCCCTCGCGAACACCGGGGAGCTGTTTTTT. It translates to CASKPGALANTGELFF. The V gene is TRBV7-6, the J gene TRBJ2-2, with D perhaps matching TRBD1 or TRBD2 (6 bases each). The length of the CDR3 is 16 residues. The germline V gene encodes CDR1 SGHVS and CDR2 FNYEAQ. With 7 bases removed from V and 0 bases from J, the gap between germline ends came to 15 bases.

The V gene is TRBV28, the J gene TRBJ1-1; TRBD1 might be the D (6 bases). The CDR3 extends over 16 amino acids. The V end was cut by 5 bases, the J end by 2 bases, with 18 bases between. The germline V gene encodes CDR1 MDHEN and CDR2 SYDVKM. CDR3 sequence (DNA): TGTGCCAGCAGTGCAAATTCCGGGACATTTAACACTGAAGCTTTCTTT. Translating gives CASSANSGTFNTEAFF.

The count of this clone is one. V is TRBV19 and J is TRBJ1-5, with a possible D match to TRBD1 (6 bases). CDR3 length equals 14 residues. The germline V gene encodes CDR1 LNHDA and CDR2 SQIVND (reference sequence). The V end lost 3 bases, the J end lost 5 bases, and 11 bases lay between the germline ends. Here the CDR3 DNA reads TGTGCCAGTAGTATGTGGGCAGGGGATCAGCCCCAGCATTTT. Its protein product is CASSMWAGDQPQHF.

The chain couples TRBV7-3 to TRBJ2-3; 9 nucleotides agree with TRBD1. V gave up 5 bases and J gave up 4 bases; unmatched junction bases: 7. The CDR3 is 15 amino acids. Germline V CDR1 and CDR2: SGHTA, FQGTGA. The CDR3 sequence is CASSPTGGISDTQYF. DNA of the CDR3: TGTGCCAGCAGCCCAACAGGGGGCATATCAGATACGCAGTATTTT.

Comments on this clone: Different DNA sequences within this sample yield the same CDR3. The CDR3 DNA sequence: TGCAGCGTTGAGTCCGGATCCTACGAGCAGTACTTC. It translates to CSVESGSYEQYF. The chain employs TRBV29-1 and TRBJ2-7; unclear D gene. Between the trimmed V and J ends, which lost 3 bases and 1 base, there was a span of 7 bases. Per germline, CDR1 SQVTM and CDR2 ANQGSEA. The CDR3 spans 12 residues.

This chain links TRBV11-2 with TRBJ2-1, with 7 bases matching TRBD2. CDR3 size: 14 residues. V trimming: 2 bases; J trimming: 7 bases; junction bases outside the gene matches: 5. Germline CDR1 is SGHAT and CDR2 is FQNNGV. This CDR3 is CASSLRPGGNEQFF. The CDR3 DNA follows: TGTGCCAGCAGCTTACGGCCCGGGGGGAATGAGCAGTTCTTC.

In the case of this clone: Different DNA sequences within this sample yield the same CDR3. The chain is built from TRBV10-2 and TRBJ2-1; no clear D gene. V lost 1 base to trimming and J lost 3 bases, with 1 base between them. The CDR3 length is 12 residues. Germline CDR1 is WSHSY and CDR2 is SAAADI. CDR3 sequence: CASSEFYNEQFF. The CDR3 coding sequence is TGCGCCAGCAGTGAGTTCTACAATGAGCAGTTCTTC.

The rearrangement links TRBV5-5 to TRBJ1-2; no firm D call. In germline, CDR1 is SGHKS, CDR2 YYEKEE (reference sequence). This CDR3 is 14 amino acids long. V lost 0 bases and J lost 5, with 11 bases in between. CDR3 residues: CASSLASTPYGYTF. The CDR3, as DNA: TGTGCCAGCAGCTTGGCCTCGACACCTTATGGCTACACCTTC.

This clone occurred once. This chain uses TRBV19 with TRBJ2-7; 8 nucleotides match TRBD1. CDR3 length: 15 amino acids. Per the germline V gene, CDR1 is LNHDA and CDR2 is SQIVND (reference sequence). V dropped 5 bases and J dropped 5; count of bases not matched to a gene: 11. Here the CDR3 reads CASSSQTGVHHEQYF. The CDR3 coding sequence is TGTGCCAGTAGTTCCCAGACAGGGGTTCACCACGAGCAGTACTTC.

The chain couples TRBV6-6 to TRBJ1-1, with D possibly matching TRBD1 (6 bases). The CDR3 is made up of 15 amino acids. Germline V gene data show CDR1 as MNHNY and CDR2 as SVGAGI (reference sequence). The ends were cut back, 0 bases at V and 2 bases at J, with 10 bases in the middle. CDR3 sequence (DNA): TGTGCCAGCAGTTACTCCTCGACAGGTAACACTGAAGCTTTCTTT. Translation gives CASSYSSTGNTEAFF.

The CDR3 region is CASSPSGRTYNEQFF. The CDR3 nucleotides are TGTGCCAGCAGCCCAAGCGGGAGGACCTACAATGAGCAGTTCTTC. This sequence joins TRBV6-5 and TRBJ2-1; 9 bases match TRBD2. With 6 bases clipped from V and 2 bases from J, the junction kept 5 bases outside the gene matches. The length of the CDR3 is 15 residues. The germline V gene has CDR1 MNHEY and CDR2 SVGAGI.

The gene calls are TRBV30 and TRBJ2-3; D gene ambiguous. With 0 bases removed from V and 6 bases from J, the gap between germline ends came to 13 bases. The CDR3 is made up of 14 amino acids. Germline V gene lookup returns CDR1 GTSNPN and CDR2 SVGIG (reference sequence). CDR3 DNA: TGTGCCTGGAGTGTAACCCCCGACGCTGATACGCAGTATTTT. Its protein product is CAWSVTPDADTQYF.

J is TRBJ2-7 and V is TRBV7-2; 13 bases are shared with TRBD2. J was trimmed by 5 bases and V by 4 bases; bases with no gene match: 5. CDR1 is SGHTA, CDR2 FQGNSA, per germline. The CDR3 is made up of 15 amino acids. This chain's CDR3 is CASSSRLAGGDEQYF. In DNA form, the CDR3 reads TGTGCCAGCAGCTCCCGACTAGCGGGAGGCGACGAGCAGTACTTC.

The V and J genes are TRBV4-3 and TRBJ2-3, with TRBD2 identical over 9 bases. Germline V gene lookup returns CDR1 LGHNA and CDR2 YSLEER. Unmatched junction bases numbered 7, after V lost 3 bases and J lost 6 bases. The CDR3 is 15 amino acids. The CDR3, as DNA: TGCGCCAGCAGCCAGCAAGCGGGAGGTGGGGATACGCAGTATTTT. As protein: CASSQQAGGGDTQYF.

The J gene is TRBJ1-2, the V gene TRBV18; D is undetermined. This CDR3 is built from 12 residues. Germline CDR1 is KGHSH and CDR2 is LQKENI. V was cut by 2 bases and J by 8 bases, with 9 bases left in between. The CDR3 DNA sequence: TGTGCCAGCTCACCAGCGACCCCCGGCTACACCTTC. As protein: CASSPATPGYTF.

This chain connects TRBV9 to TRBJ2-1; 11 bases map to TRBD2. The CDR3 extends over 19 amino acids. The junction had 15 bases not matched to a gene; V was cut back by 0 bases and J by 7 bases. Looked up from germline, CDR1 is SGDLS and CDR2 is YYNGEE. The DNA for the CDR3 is TGTGCCAGCAGCGTAGCCGGGGGATTGGGGACTAGCGGATTGAATGAGCAGTTCTTC. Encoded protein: CASSVAGGLGTSGLNEQFF.